The clone carrying this TCR beta chain has just a few counts. The target antigen is unknown. These data belong to a study of T cells in Graves' hyperthyroidism and ophthalmopathy. Findings of the study overall: Model predictions of ophthalmopathy came a median approximately 6.2 months before onset.

V lost 2 bases to trimming and J lost 6 bases; unmatched junction nucleotides: 10. The length of the CDR3 is 17 residues. Per germline, CDR1 SGHTA and CDR2 FQGNSA. Source material for PBMCs was 9 to 10 ml fresh peripheral blood. RNA transcripts served as the template for amplifying TCR beta CDR3 regions. HTBI primers were employed in a first-round RT-PCR of the TCR CDR3. MiXCR was run by TCRdb on the multiplex PCR reads, yielding one entry per CDR3 protein. The table shows around 350,000 distinct CDR3 sequences, with 13% to 15% occurring only once. The source of this sequence is a woman aged 55-69 years with Graves' ophthalmopathy. The rearrangement links TRBV7-2 to TRBJ2-1, with TRBD2 matching 10 bases. The sample consisted of blood. Here the CDR3 DNA reads TGTGCCAGCAGCTTAACGGCTAGCGGGAGTAGTGGCAATGAGCAGTTCTTC. Translation: CASSLTASGSSGNEQFF.